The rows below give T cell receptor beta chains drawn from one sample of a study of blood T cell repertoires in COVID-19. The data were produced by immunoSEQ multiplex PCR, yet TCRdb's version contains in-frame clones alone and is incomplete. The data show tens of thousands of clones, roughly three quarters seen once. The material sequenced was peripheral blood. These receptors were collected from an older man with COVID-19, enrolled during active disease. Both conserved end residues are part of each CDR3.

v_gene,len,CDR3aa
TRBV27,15,CASSFLREGVNEQFF
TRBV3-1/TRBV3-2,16,CASSQDSASGGSEQYF
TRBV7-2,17,CASSVFQGQGSNQPQHF
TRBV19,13,CASALGANYGYTF
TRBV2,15,CASNGNRISGNTIYF
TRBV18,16,CASSPSGPKSLAELFF
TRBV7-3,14,CASSLGTGGFEQYF
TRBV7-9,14,CASSLTGRGTEAFF
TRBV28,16,CASGSPPGQGIYEQYF
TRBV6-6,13,CASSGREGNTIYF
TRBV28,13,CASIKAASYEQYF
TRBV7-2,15,CASSLVGVAYNEQFF
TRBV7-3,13,CASSLTLQAEAFF
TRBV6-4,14,CASSLSGVNSPLHF
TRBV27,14,CASSSSGTTGELFF
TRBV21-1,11,CASSKEVGYTF
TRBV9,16,CASSVVSVANTGELFF
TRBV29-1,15,CSVGTSGFSTDTQYF
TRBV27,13,CASSLQDSYEQYF
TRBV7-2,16,CASSRGQLTMNTEAFF
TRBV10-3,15,CAISESGGSFNEQFF
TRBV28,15,CASSLLTGGFYGYTF
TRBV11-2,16,CASSSTLAGGSNEQFF
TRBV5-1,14,CASSSSGNTGELFF
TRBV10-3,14,CAHGSGGGPNEQFF